The sequence of this T cell receptor (beta chain) was determined in a study of T cell responses to AZD1222 COVID-19 vaccine. Comments on this clone: Antigen specificity is unknown.

Study observations and caveats: Females outnumbered males among donors, who were mostly white British; clonal diversity was possibly underestimated. Baseline serology detected seropositivity in only 6 or 7 AZD1222 recipients. CD4 TCRs associated with vaccination spanned spike, dominating at 160-218 and 743-854.

Assay: immunoSEQ multiplex PCR; the TCRdb copy retains only in-frame clones and omits some. The sample records tens of thousands of clones, 75% to 90% being singletons. V lost 4 bases, J lost 1 base, and 7 bases stayed unmatched. Per germline, CDR1 SGHKS and CDR2 YYEKEE (reference sequence). The CDR3 runs 16 residues. Material: peripheral blood, obtained 28 days after the second AZD1222 dose. The V gene is TRBV5-5, the J gene TRBJ2-5; TRBD2 aligns across 10 bases. The source of this sequence is an adult who received the AZD1222 COVID-19 vaccine. The CDR3 region has the DNA TGTGCCAGCAGCCGCCCTAGCGGGGGCTTCCAAGAGACCCAGTACTTC. Its protein product is CASSRPSGGFQETQYF.